The present entry profiles one T cell receptor beta chain with its context. Its target is not known. This record comes from a study of shared clonotypes between healthy human individuals. General study findings and limits: Compared with clonotypes that all four donors shared, non-shared clonotypes had lower generation probabilities. Naive subsets tended to show greater estimated richness than memory subsets. Sharing across four donors was highest in naive CD4 (roughly 5%) and lowest in memory CD8 (roughly 0.4%). Researchers sampled blood only, noting tissue repertoires likely differ.

Naive CD8 cells lacked CD45RO, underwent positive selection for CCR7 and left out terminally differentiated effector memory CD45RA+ cells. Libraries were prepared by immunoSEQ multiplex PCR; TCRdb keeps only in-frame clonotypes and omits some of them. The data show about 2.1 million clones, 93% seen once. Input material: naive CD8+ T cells from PBMCs. This receptor was taken from a man in his late teens or twenties in good health. Some clones in this sample may be carry-over from other donors' samples.

The CDR3 DNA follows: TGTGCCAGCAGGGAGATGGGGGCAGAGGATGGCTACACCTTC. It codes for CASREMGAEDGYTF. The chain has TRBV27 and TRBJ1-2; a weak D match, TRBD1 (6 bases). Between the trimmed V and J ends, which lost 6 bases and 6 bases, there was a span of 17 bases. Germline V lookup: CDR1 MNHEY, CDR2 SMNVEV (reference sequence). This CDR3 has 14 residues.